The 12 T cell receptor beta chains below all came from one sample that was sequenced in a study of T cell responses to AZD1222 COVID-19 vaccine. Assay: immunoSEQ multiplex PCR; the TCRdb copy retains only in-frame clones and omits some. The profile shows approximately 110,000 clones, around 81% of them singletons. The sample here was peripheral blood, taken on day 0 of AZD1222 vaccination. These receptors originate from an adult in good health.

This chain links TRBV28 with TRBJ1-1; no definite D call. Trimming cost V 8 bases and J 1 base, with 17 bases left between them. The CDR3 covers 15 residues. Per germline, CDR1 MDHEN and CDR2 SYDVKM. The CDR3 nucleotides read TGTGCCAGCCTGGCCGGAAGTCGGGGGAACACTGAAGCTTTCTTT. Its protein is CASLAGSRGNTEAFF.

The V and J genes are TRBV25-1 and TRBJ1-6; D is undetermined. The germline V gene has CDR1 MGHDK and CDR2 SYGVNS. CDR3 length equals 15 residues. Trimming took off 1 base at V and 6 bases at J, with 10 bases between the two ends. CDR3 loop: CASSESEGLNSPLHF. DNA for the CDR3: TGTGCCAGCAGTGAATCAGAGGGTCTTAATTCACCCCTCCACTTT.

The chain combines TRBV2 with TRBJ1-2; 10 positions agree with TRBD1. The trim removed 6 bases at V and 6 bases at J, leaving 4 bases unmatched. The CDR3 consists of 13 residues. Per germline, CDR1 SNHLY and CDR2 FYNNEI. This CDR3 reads CASSGTGDDGYTF. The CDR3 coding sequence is TGTGCCAGCAGCGGGACAGGGGATGATGGCTACACCTTC.

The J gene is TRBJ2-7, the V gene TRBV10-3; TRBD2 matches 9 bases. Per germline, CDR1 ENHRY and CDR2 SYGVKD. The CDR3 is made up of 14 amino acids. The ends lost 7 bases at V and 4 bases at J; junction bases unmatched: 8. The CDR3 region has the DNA TGTGCCATCAAGAAGACTAGCGGAGCTTACGAGCAGTACTTC. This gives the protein CAIKKTSGAYEQYF.

The CDR3 region is CASSEQGYNSPLHF. For the CDR3, the DNA is TGTGCCAGCAGTGAACAGGGATATAATTCACCCCTCCACTTT. The gene calls are TRBV6-1 and TRBJ1-6; tentative D call: TRBD1 (5 bases). V was clipped by 2 bases and J by 4 bases, with 6 bases between them. Germline V lookup: CDR1 MNHNS, CDR2 SASEGT. The CDR3 runs to 14 residues.

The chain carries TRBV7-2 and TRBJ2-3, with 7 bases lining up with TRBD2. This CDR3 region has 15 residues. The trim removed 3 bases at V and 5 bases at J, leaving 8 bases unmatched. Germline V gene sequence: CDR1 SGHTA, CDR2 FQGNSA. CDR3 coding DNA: TGTGCCAGCAGCTTCAAGCGGGAAAGGGGAGATACGCAGTATTTT. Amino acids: CASSFKRERGDTQYF.

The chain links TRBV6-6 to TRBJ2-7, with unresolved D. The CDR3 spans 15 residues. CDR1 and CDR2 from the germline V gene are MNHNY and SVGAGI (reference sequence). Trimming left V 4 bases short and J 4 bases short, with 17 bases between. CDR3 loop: CASSFVLGEGYEQYF. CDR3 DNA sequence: TGTGCCAGCAGTTTCGTTCTTGGGGAAGGGTACGAGCAGTACTTC.

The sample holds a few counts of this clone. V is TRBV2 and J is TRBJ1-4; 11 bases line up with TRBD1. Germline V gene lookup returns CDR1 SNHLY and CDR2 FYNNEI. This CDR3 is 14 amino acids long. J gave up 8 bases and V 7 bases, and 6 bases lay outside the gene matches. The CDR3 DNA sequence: TGTGCCAGCATCGAAGGGACAGGGGGAGAAAAACTGTTTTTT. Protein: CASIEGTGGEKLFF.

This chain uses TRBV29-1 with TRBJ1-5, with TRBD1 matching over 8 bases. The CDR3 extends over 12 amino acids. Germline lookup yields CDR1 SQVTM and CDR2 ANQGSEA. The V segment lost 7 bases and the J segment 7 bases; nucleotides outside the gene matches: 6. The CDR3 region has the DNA TGCAGCGCTCAGGGGGCAGGCCAGCCCCAGCATTTT. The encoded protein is CSAQGAGQPQHF.

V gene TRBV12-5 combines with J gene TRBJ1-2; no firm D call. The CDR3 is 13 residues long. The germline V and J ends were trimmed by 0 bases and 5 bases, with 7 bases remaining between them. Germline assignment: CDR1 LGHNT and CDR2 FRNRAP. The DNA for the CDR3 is TGTGCTAGTGGTTTGGTACTGGGGTATGGCTACACCTTC. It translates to CASGLVLGYGYTF.

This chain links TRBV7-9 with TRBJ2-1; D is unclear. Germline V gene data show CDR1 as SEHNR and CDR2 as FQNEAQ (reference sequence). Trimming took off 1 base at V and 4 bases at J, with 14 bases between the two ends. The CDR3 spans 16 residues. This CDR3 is CASSLDFGSRYNEQFF. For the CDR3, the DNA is TGTGCCAGCAGCTTAGATTTCGGTTCCCGTTACAATGAGCAGTTCTTC.

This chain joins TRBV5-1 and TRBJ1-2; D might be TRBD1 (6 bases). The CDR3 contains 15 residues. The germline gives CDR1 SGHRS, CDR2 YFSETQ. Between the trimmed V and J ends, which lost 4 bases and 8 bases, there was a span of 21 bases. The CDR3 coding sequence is TGCGCCAGCAGCGCGGGGGCGATAACAAATGAGGGCTACACCTTC. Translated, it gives CASSAGAITNEGYTF.